This T cell receptor beta chain appears in the sequencing data of a study of cytomegalovirus exposure and HLA in healthy donors. Study summary: Sequencing of about 200 million T cells in an earlier analysis found around 120 million unique TCR beta sequences.

General study findings and limits: In an earlier analysis, about 87% or about 30%: the productive usage of most TCR beta V segments. As a later analysis showed, a missense DCLRE1C variant was linked to trimming of TCR beta V- and J-genes. A list of roughly 160 TCR beta chains associated with cytomegalovirus was given.

The PCR employed 60 Vbeta primers together with 13 Jbeta primers. Profiled with immunoSEQ multiplex PCR; TCRdb holds only in-frame clones, not every one. This sample yields approximately 170,000 clones, of which roughly 60% are seen a single time; around 3.2% belongs to the top ten. Comments on this clone: Its antigen is unidentified.

Germline assignment: CDR1 MDHEN and CDR2 SYDVKM. The CDR3 is 11 amino acids. Trimming removed 8 bases at V and 9 bases at J, with 14 bases between. This TCR was sampled from a man aged 40-49 years in good health and CMV-seronegative. The chain uses TRBV28 and TRBJ2-7; possibly TRBD1 for D (6 bases). The specimen was PBMCs. The CDR3 region has the DNA TGTGCCAGCCACTATGAGGGGGTGCAGTACTTC. This encodes CASHYEGVQYF.